This T cell receptor (beta chain) was captured in a study of blood T cell repertoires in COVID-19. Overall study: Material from acute and convalescent COVID-19 was sourced from the United States, Italy and Spain.

Some clones are missing from TCRdb's copy, which holds only in-frame ones; the method was immunoSEQ multiplex PCR. The sample holds under 300,000 clones, approximately 79% seen once. The specimen was peripheral blood. The TCR was taken from a woman aged 80 or older with active or convalescent COVID-19.

The DNA of the CDR3 is TGCGCCAGCAGCCCGGCAGGGGGAGTGGATCAGCCCCAGCATTTT. This sequence encodes CASSPAGGVDQPQHF. The rearrangement links TRBV5-1 to TRBJ1-5; 7 bases fit TRBD1. Germline trimming cut 4 bases from V and 5 bases from J; bases unmatched to any gene: 9. This CDR3 has 15 amino acids. Germline CDR1 and CDR2: SGHRS and YFSETQ.